Below, one T cell receptor (beta chain) is given with its context. Antigen: not known. A junction end diverges from the germline sequence, so it may reflect a read error. This entry belongs to a study of blood T cells in healthy people across ages. Study-level points and caveats: Significant beta diversity loss was already apparent by age about 39, declining roughly linearly. What prevented conclusive comparison of naive and antigen-experienced cells was that PBMCs were unsorted.

Using a J-beta primer mix together with a sample-barcoded 5' primer, a second PCR was run for roughly 6 to 12 cycles. TCRdb processed the 5' RACE reads anew with MiXCR; each CDR3 protein has one entry. The table records over 450,000 distinct CDR3 sequences, 24% of them present only once. There are 15 residues in the CDR3. The germline gives CDR1 SQVTM, CDR2 ANQGSEA. The same data also went into a second study, on T cells of mothers and their children. That report notes: For unrelated pairs as for related ones, thymic selection shapes TCR recombination output similarly.

The receptor was isolated from a boy aged 5-17 years in good health. Sample: blood. This chain links TRBV29-1 with TRBJ2-1; a weak D match, TRBD2 (5 bases). CDR3 coding DNA: TGCAGTGTTGAAGGAGGCCTGAGCTCCTACAATGAGCAGTTCTTC. This codes for CSVEGGLSSYNEQFF.